This TCR beta chain is from a study of post-analysis software for immune sequencing data. Whole-study context: The courses of disease that were included comprised relapsing-remitting, secondary progressive and progressive-relapsing multiple sclerosis.

Included in the TCR beta cDNA libraries were unique molecular identifiers. The T cell input of about 0.9 to 11 million gave approximately 460,000 cDNA molecules. MiXCR was run by TCRdb on the PCR reads, yielding one entry per CDR3 protein. The sample shows approximately 690,000 distinct CDR3 sequences, approximately 60% of them seen only once. The CDR3 sequence is 16 residues long. Trimming took off 0 bases at V and 1 base at J, with 11 bases between the two ends. CDR1 LGHNA and CDR2 YSLEER come from the germline V gene. Study results and limitations: When compared against controls, multiple sclerosis patients showed significantly lower normalized Chao1 diversity. TRBV5-6, TRBV5-1 and TRBV20-1 were among several TRBV segments more frequent in patients than controls. Strong co-clustering by F measure was seen for same-batch samples.

This clonotype has more than one count but fewer than ten. Its antigen remains unknown. The genes are TRBV4-3 and TRBJ2-3; no definite D call. Sequences were obtained from blood. This receptor was taken from a girl aged 2-10 years with multiple sclerosis. Here the CDR3 reads CASSQDTSAGTDTQYF. CDR3 in DNA: TGCGCCAGCAGCCAAGATACGAGCGCAGGCACAGATACGCAGTATTTT.